This T cell receptor (beta chain) was captured in a study of cytomegalovirus exposure and HLA in healthy donors. Study information: In a later analysis, it was reported that the approximately 110 validation repertoires had been produced on the same platform as the 700 or so repertoires belonging to the first cohort. Whole-study results and caveats: Diagnosis of cytomegalovirus status made by the classifier reportedly showed high specificity and sensitivity.

This CDR3 comprises 11 residues. Germline V gives CDR1 KGHSH, CDR2 LQKENI. V was trimmed by 4 bases and J by 10 bases, leaving 8 bases between them. Notes on this clone: Its antigen is currently unknown.

Measured with immunoSEQ multiplex PCR; TCRdb has only the in-frame clones, and not every one. The repertoire includes over 150,000 clones, roughly 84% of them detected once, and 2% to 2.5% sits in the top ten. Sequencing was carried out using PBMCs. The V gene is TRBV18, the J gene TRBJ2-1; D possibly corresponds to TRBD2 (6 bases). The origin of this receptor is a human donor in good health. CDR3 loop: CASSRGGEQFF. The CDR3 DNA reads TGTGCCAGCTCACGGGGAGGCGAGCAGTTCTTC.